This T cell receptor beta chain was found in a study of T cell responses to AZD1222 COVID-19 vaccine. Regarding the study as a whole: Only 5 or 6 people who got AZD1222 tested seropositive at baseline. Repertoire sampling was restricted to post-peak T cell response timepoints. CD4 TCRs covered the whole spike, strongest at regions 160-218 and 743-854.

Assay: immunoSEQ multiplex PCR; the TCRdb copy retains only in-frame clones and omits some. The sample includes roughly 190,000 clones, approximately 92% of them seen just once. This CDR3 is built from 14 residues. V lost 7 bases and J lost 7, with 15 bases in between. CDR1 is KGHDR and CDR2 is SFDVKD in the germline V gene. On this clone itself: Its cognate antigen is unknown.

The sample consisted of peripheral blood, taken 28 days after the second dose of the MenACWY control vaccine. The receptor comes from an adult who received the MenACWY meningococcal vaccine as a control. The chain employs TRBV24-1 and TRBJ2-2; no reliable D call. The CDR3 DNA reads TGTGCCACCAGGCCAGATACGGCCCACGGGGAGCTGTTTTTT. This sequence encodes CATRPDTAHGELFF.